This T cell receptor beta chain was profiled in a study of cytomegalovirus exposure and HLA in healthy donors. Whole-study results and caveats: Investigators reported 150 to 200 TCR beta chains as tied to cytomegalovirus. Per a later analysis, approximately 16,000 TCR beta sequences showed association with HLA alleles at 0.05 false discovery rate. Follow-up analysis found HLA locus-dependent TCR association rates, highest for DRB1 and lowest for HLA-C. With later analysis, a missense DCLRE1C variant became linked to TCR beta V- and J-gene trimming.

CDR1 is SEHNR, CDR2 FQNEAQ, per germline (reference sequence). Trimming took 0 bases from V and 8 from J, leaving 10 bases between them. The CDR3 has 14 residues. As to this clone: What it binds is not known.

PCR involved 60 Vbeta and 13 Jbeta primers. Profiled with immunoSEQ multiplex PCR; TCRdb holds only in-frame clones, not every one. The table counts about 190,000 clones; roughly 0.98% lies in the top ten. The chain is built from TRBV7-9 and TRBJ1-4; D gene uncertain. This clonotype was sampled from a woman aged 25 to 45 in good health and CMV-seropositive. The sample taken for sequencing was PBMCs. Written as DNA, the CDR3 is TGTGCCAGCAGCTTAGCGCGGGAAAGCGAAAAACTGTTTTTT. Translation gives CASSLARESEKLFF. Using reference TRBV7-9 and TRBJ1-4 for the parts outside the CDR3, the full variable domain is DTGVSQNPRHKITKRGQNVTFRCDPISEHNRLYWYRQTLGQGPEFLTYFQNEAQLEKSRLLSDRFSAERPKGSFSTLEIQRTEQGDSAMYLCASSLARESEKLFFGSGTQLSVL.